This T cell receptor beta chain emerged from a study of blood T cells in healthy people across ages. General study results and limits: Higher diversity, along with more naive CD4+ cells, distinguished long-lived donors from aged donors.

Primed by a sample-barcoded 5' primer and a J-beta primer mix, a second PCR proceeded for about 6 to 11 cycles. MiXCR, run by TCRdb on the 5' RACE reads, gives a single entry per CDR3 protein. The repertoire includes about 930,000 distinct CDR3 sequences, 29% of them detected once, and around 9.6% sits in the top ten. On this clonotype: Its antigen is unknown. No conserved phenylalanine or tryptophan is present at the end of the CDR3, so a read error is the likely explanation.

The germline gives CDR1 DFQATT, CDR2 SNEGSKA (reference sequence). The V and J ends lost 6 bases and 6 bases respectively, with 12 bases between them. There are 13 residues in the CDR3. These data were also reused for a study on T cells of mothers and their children.

The sequence was obtained from a woman in her 40s in good health. The J gene is TRBJ1-6, the V gene TRBV20-1; D gene ambiguous. Sequenced input: blood. The CDR3 region is CSAQPIVNSPLHL. CDR3 nucleotides: TGCAGTGCCCAACCCATTGTTAATTCACCCCTCCACCTT.